Following are 18 T cell receptor beta chains from one sample sequenced in a study of OX40 agonist ivuxolimab in advanced cancers. The library was obtained by the immunoSEQ multiplex PCR assay. TCRdb obtained this table from immuneACCESS and retained in-frame rearrangements with V and J assigned. These tables miss some clones; where compared with another copy, unresolved V genes account for less than half of the shortfall, and the remainder is unexplained. This sample gives 15,000 or so clones in total; approximately 73% of them show up just once. The ten biggest clones cover 26% of the sample. Sample: CD4+ or CD8+ T cells sorted from blood, taken in a trial of the OX40 agonist ivuxolimab. The receptors shown here come from an adult with an advanced solid tumor such as melanoma, head and neck, liver or kidney cancer.

Concerning this clone: Within the sample, other DNA sequences also encode this same CDR3. The rearrangement joins TRBV10-2 to TRBJ2-7; no definite D call. Germline V CDR1 and CDR2: WSHSY, SAAADI. CDR3 length: 11 residues. The V end was cut by 2 bases, the J end by 4 bases, with 3 bases between. The CDR3, as DNA: TGCGCCAGCAGTGAGGGGTACGAGCAGTACTTC. It specifies CASSEGYEQYF.

The chain carries TRBV27 and TRBJ2-7, with 13 positions matching TRBD2. The V gene's germline CDR1 is MNHEY and CDR2 SMNVEV (reference sequence). V lost 5 bases to trimming and J lost 6 bases; unmatched junction nucleotides: 10. The CDR3 has 16 amino acids. The CDR3 bases are TGTGCCAGCAGTGGCAAGAACGGACTAGCGGGAGCCGAGCAGTACTTC. Translated: CASSGKNGLAGAEQYF.

This clone is medium-sized within its sample. This chain joins TRBV6-4 and TRBJ2-3; 7 nucleotides agree with TRBD2. The CDR3 length is 15 residues. After removal of 3 bases from V and 3 bases from J, the junction contained 6 bases not matched to a gene. Per the germline V gene, CDR1 is MRHNA and CDR2 is SNTAGT. This CDR3 reads CASSESSGETDTQYF. In DNA form, the CDR3 reads TGTGCCAGCAGTGAGTCTAGCGGTGAAACAGATACGCAGTATTTT.

The chain uses TRBV7-3 and TRBJ2-1; tentatively, D is TRBD2 (5 bases). This CDR3 region has 14 residues. V lost 5 bases and J lost 7, with 15 bases in between. Looked up from germline, CDR1 is SGHTA and CDR2 is FQGTGA. The CDR3 reads CASSGRLFWNEQFF. CDR3 coding DNA: TGTGCCAGCAGCGGGCGACTATTTTGGAATGAGCAGTTCTTC. Variable domain in full (rest from reference TRBV7-3 and TRBJ2-1): GAGVSQTPSNKVTEKGKYVELRCDPISGHTALYWYRQSLGQGPEFLIYFQGTGAADDSGLPNDRFFAVRPEGSVSTLKIQRTERGDSAVYLCASSGRLFWNEQFFGPGTRLTVL.

This clone was found once. The chain recombines TRBV6-1 with TRBJ1-2; TRBD1 might be the D (5 bases). The germline V and J ends were trimmed by 2 bases and 3 bases, with 10 bases remaining between them. The CDR3 totals 14 residues. Per germline, CDR1 MNHNS and CDR2 SASEGT. DNA of the CDR3: TGTGCCAGCAGTGAAATGGGGGGGGACTATGGCTACACCTTC. Translation: CASSEMGGDYGYTF.

J is TRBJ2-1 and V is TRBV15; maybe TRBD2 (7 bases). CDR3 length equals 15 residues. Trimming took off 1 base at V and 4 bases at J, with 11 bases between the two ends. The germline V gene encodes CDR1 LNHNV and CDR2 YYDKDF (reference sequence). CDR3 DNA: TGTGCCACCAGCAGAGGCGGGGGCGAGTACAATGAGCAGTTCTTC. Amino acids: CATSRGGGEYNEQFF.

The V call is TRBV7-8, the J call TRBJ2-1; TRBD2 might be the D (5 bases). Germline CDR1 SGHVS, CDR2 FQNEAQ. This CDR3 is 14 amino acids long. Trimming took 7 bases from V and 4 from J, leaving 14 bases between them. CDR3: CASTIIALYNEQFF. The CDR3 DNA reads TGTGCCAGCACTATTATAGCGTTGTACAATGAGCAGTTCTTC.

The chain combines TRBV10-3 with TRBJ2-1; D assignment may be TRBD1 or TRBD2 (5 bases each). Germline assignment: CDR1 ENHRY and CDR2 SYGVKD. V was shortened by 4 bases and J by 10 bases, with 14 bases between the two germline ends. This CDR3 is built from 13 residues. CDR3: CAISAGDHMEQFF. CDR3 bases: TGTGCCATCAGTGCCGGGGACCACATGGAGCAGTTCTTC.

V gene TRBV7-9 combines with J gene TRBJ2-7, with a weak D call TRBD2 (5 bases). The germline gives CDR1 SEHNR, CDR2 FQNEAQ (reference sequence). The CDR3 has 13 residues. Deletions cut 4 bases from V and 0 bases from J, with 7 bases between. The CDR3 here is CASSSSSSYEQYF. The DNA for the CDR3 is TGTGCCAGCAGCTCTAGCAGCTCCTACGAGCAGTACTTC.

This clone was observed a handful of times. This chain links TRBV7-2 with TRBJ1-2; D ambiguous. Trimming pared 0 bases from V and 8 bases from J, leaving 7 bases between. The CDR3 sequence is 12 residues long. From germline, CDR1 is SGHTA and CDR2 FQGNSA. The CDR3 reads CASSLAKRGYTF. In nucleotides, the CDR3 is TGTGCCAGCAGCTTAGCGAAGAGGGGCTACACCTTC.

This clone was recorded only once. CDR3 nucleotide sequence: TGTGCCAGTAGTACTAGCTTGGGGGGGCGCGACTACTACGAGCAGTACTTC. This translates into CASSTSLGGRDYYEQYF. This sequence joins TRBV19 and TRBJ2-7, with D tentatively TRBD2 (7 bases). The CDR3 sequence is 17 residues long. The germline CDR1 and CDR2 sequences are LNHDA and SQIVND (reference sequence). Deletions cut 4 bases from V and 3 bases from J, with 22 bases between.

This sequence joins TRBV7-9 and TRBJ1-2; D call uncertain. Trimming left V 6 bases short and J 2 bases short, with 13 bases between. Germline CDR1 is SEHNR and CDR2 is FQNEAQ (reference sequence). The CDR3 spans 14 residues. CDR3 amino acids: CASSNARENYGYTF. The CDR3 DNA reads as TGTGCCAGCAGTAACGCCCGGGAAAACTATGGCTACACCTTC. The whole variable domain, remainder taken from reference TRBV7-9 and TRBJ1-2, is DTGVSQNPRHKITKRGQNVTFRCDPISEHNRLYWYRQTLGQGPEFLTYFQNEAQLEKSRLLSDRFSAERPKGSFSTLEIQRTEQGDSAMYLCASSNARENYGYTFGSGTRLTVV.

The rearrangement joins TRBV5-1 to TRBJ2-1; D gene uncertain. V lost 0 bases and J 8 bases, leaving 9 bases between the germline ends. The CDR3 runs 13 residues. From germline, CDR1 is SGHRS and CDR2 YFSETQ. Here the CDR3 reads CASSLAGTYEQFF. The CDR3 region has the DNA TGCGCCAGCAGCTTGGCCGGAACCTATGAGCAGTTCTTC.

This clone turned up a few times. This chain links TRBV7-9 with TRBJ2-5; D perhaps matches TRBD1 (7 bases). Germline assignment: CDR1 SEHNR and CDR2 FQNEAQ (reference sequence). This CDR3 comprises 17 residues. The germline V and J ends were trimmed by 7 bases and 5 bases, with 26 bases remaining between them. The CDR3 coding sequence is TGTGCCAGCAACGTAAAACAGGGGCCGTCAGGAGGGGAGACCCAGTACTTC. Protein sequence: CASNVKQGPSGGETQYF. The variable domain in full, with the rest retrieved from reference TRBV7-9 and TRBJ2-5, is DTGVSQNPRHKITKRGQNVTFRCDPISEHNRLYWYRQTLGQGPEFLTYFQNEAQLEKSRLLSDRFSAERPKGSFSTLEIQRTEQGDSAMYLCASNVKQGPSGGETQYFGPGTRLLVL.

The chain uses TRBV19 and TRBJ2-3; 13 bases align to TRBD2. CDR1 is LNHDA, CDR2 SQIVND, per germline (reference sequence). This CDR3 has 16 residues. With 5 bases clipped from V and 5 bases from J, the junction kept 7 bases outside the gene matches. CDR3 nucleotide sequence: TGTGCCAGTAGTTCCACTAGCGGGAGGGCCGTAGATACGCAGTATTTT. This codes for CASSSTSGRAVDTQYF.

The chain has TRBV13 and TRBJ2-7, with 9 bases aligning to TRBD2. CDR1 and CDR2 (germline): PRHDT, FYEKMQ (reference sequence). V was pared by 2 bases and J by 0 bases, with 2 bases of the junction left unmatched. This CDR3 contains 15 residues. CDR3 bases: TGTGCCAGCAGCTTATCTAGCGGGATCTCCTACGAGCAGTACTTC. Its protein is CASSLSSGISYEQYF.

The genes are TRBV4-3 and TRBJ2-5, with TRBD2 matching 7 bases. The length of the CDR3 is 15 residues. The trim removed 1 base at V and 5 bases at J, leaving 7 bases unmatched. The germline gives CDR1 LGHNA, CDR2 YSLEER. DNA of the CDR3: TGCGCCAGCAGCCAAGGGAGACTAGCCCGTGAGACCCAGTACTTC. It encodes CASSQGRLARETQYF.

The chain recombines TRBV28 with TRBJ2-3; 7 bases fit TRBD1. Germline CDR1 MDHEN, CDR2 SYDVKM. J gave up 5 bases and V 6 bases, and 8 bases lay outside the gene matches. The CDR3 is made up of 14 amino acids. CDR3 in DNA: TGTGCCAGCAGCCACAGGGGTAGTAAAGATACGCAGTATTTT. It yields the protein CASSHRGSKDTQYF.